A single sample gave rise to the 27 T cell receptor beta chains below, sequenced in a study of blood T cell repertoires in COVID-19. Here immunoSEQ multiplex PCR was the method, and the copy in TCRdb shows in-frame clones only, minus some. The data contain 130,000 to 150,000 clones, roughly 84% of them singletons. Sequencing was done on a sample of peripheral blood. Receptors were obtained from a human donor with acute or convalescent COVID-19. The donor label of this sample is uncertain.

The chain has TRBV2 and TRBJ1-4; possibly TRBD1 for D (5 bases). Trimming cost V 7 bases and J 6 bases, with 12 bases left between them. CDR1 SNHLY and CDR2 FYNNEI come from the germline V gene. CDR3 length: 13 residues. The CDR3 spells CASKKGGDEKLFF. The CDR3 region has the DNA TGTGCCAGCAAAAAGGGAGGGGATGAAAAACTGTTTTTT.

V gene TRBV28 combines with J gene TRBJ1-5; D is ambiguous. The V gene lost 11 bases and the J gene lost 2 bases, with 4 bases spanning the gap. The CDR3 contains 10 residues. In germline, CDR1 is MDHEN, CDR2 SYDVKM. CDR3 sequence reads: CAVGNQPQHF. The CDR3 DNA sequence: TGTGCCGTCGGCAATCAGCCCCAGCATTTT.

The DNA of the CDR3 is TGTGCCAGCAGCCGGAGTGTGCAAACAGATACGCAGTATTTT. Its translation is CASSRSVQTDTQYF. The chain recombines TRBV4-2 with TRBJ2-3; D is unclear. Germline V gene lookup returns CDR1 LGHNA and CDR2 YNFKEQ. This CDR3 is built from 14 residues. Trimming stripped 4 bases from V and 3 bases from J, with 11 bases between.

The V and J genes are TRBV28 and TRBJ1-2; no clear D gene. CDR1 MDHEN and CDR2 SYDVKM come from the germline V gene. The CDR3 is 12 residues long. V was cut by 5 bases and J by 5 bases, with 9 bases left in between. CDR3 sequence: CASSPTRYGYTF. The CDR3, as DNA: TGTGCCAGCAGTCCGACGAGGTATGGCTACACCTTC.

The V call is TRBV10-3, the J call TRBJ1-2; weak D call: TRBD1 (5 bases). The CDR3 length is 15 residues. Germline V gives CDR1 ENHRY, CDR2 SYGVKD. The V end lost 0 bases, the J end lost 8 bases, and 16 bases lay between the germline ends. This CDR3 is CAISESTRGTGGYTF. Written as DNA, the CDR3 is TGTGCCATCAGTGAGTCGACTCGCGGAACAGGAGGCTACACCTTC.

The CDR3 is CSASIKLLNTEAFF. CDR3 coding DNA: TGCAGTGCTAGTATTAAGCTGCTGAACACTGAAGCTTTCTTT. The chain is built from TRBV20-1 and TRBJ1-1; D is unclear. The V end was cut by 3 bases, the J end by 0 bases, with 11 bases between. Germline V gene lookup returns CDR1 DFQATT and CDR2 SNEGSKA (reference sequence). The CDR3 contains 14 residues.

CDR3 in DNA: TGTGCCAGCAGCTTCGGGGAGCATCAGCCCCAGCATTTT. As protein: CASSFGEHQPQHF. The genes are TRBV11-1 and TRBJ1-5; no definite D call. V was cut by 3 bases and J by 5 bases, with 8 bases left in between. The CDR3 extends over 13 amino acids. Per the germline V gene, CDR1 is SGHAT and CDR2 is FQDESV (reference sequence).

The CDR3 protein is CASSQDQTGGFGYTF. CDR3 bases: TGCGCCAGCAGCCAAGATCAGACAGGGGGATTTGGCTACACCTTC. The chain is built from TRBV4-3 and TRBJ1-2; 9 bases agree with TRBD1. CDR1 is LGHNA and CDR2 is YSLEER in the germline V gene. The trim removed 0 bases at V and 7 bases at J, leaving 6 bases unmatched. The CDR3 is 15 residues long.

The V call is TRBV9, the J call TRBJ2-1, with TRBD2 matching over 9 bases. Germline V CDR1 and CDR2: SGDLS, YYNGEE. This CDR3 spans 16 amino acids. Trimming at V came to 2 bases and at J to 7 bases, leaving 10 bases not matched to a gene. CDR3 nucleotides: TGTGCCAGCAGCGTGGCTAGCGGGGCGGGTGGGAATGAGCAGTTCTTC. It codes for CASSVASGAGGNEQFF.

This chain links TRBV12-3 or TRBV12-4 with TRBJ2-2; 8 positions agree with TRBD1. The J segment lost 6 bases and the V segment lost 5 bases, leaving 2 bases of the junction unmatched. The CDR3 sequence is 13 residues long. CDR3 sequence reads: CASSPDRAGELFF. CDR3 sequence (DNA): TGTGCCAGCAGTCCGGACAGGGCCGGGGAGCTGTTTTTT.

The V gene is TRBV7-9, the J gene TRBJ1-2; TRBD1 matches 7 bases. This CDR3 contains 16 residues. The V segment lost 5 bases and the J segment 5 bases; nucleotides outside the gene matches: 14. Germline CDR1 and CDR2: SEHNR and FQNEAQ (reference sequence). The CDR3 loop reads CASSPQGRTGTYGYTF. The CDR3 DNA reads TGTGCCAGCAGCCCCCAAGGGAGGACAGGAACATATGGCTACACCTTC.

DNA of the CDR3: TGTGCCAGCAGCTTGGCAGGGGACTATGGCTACACCTTC. Encoded protein: CASSLAGDYGYTF. The V call is TRBV5-4, the J call TRBJ1-2; D might be TRBD1 (6 bases). Germline V gene data show CDR1 as SGHNT and CDR2 as YYREEE (reference sequence). The V and J ends lost 0 bases and 3 bases respectively, with 6 bases between them. The CDR3 is made up of 13 amino acids.

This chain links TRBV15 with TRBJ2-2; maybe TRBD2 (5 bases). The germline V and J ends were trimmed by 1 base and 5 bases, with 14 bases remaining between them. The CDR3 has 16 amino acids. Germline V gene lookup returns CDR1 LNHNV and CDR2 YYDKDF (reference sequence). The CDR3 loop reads CATSRVPGERTGELFF. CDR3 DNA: TGTGCCACCAGCAGAGTTCCCGGGGAGCGGACCGGGGAGCTGTTTTTT. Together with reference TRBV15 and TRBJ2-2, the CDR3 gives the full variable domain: DAMVIQNPRYQVTQFGKPVTLSCSQTLNHNVMYWYQQKSSQAPKLLFHYYDKDFNNEADTPDNFQSRRPNTSFCFLDIRSPGLGDTAMYLCATSRVPGERTGELFFGEGSRLTVL.

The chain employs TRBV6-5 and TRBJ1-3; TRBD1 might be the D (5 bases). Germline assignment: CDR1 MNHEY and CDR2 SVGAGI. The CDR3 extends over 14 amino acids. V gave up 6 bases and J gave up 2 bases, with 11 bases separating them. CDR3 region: CASSGGSPGNTIYF. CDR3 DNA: TGTGCCAGCAGCGGGGGGTCCCCTGGAAACACCATATATTTT.

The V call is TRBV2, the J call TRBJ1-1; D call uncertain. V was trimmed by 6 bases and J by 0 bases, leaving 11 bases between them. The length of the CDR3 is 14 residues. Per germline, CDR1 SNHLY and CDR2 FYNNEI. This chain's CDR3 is CASSIGLMNTEAFF. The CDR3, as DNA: TGTGCCAGCAGCATTGGGCTCATGAACACTGAAGCTTTCTTT. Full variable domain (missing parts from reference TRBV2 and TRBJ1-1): EPEVTQTPSHQVTQMGQEVILRCVPISNHLYFYWYRQILGQKVEFLVSFYNNEISEKSEIFDDQFSVERPDGSNFTLKIRSTKLEDSAMYFCASSIGLMNTEAFFGQGTRLTVV.

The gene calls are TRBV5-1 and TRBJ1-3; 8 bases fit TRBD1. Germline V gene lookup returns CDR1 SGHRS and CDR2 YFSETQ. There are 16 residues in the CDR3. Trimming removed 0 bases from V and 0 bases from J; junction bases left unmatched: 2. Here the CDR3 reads CASSLDRGASGNTIYF. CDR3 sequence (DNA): TGCGCCAGCAGCTTGGACAGGGGGGCCTCTGGAAACACCATATATTTT. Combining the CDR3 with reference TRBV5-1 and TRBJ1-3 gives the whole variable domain KAGVTQTPRYLIKTRGQQVTLSCSPISGHRSVSWYQQTPGQGLQFLFEYFSETQRNKGNFPGRFSGRQFSNSRSEMNVSTLELGDSALYLCASSLDRGASGNTIYFGEGSWLTVV.

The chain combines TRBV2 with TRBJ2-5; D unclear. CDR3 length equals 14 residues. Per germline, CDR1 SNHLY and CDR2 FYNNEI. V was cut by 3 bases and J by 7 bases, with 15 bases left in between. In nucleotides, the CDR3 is TGTGCCAGCAGTGACCTTCAGGTTGGGTGGACCCAGTACTTC. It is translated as CASSDLQVGWTQYF.

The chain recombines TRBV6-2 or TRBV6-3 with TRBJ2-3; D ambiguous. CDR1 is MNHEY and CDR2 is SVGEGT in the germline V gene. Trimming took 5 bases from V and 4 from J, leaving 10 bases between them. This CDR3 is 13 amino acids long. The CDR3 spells CASSPLRPDTQYF. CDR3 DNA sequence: TGTGCCAGCAGTCCCCTCAGGCCAGATACGCAGTATTTT.

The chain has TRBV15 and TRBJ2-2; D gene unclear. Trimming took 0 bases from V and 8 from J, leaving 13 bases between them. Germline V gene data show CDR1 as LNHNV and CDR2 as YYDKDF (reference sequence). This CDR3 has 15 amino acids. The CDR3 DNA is TGTGCCACCAGCAGAGATTCCCGGAGTGGGGGGGAGCTGTTTTTT. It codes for CATSRDSRSGGELFF.

CDR3 nucleotides: TGCGCCAGCAGCCAAGCCCCAGGGGGTAAGGAGACCCAGTACTTC. This gives the protein CASSQAPGGKETQYF. The chain joins TRBV4-3 to TRBJ2-5; TRBD1 aligns across 7 bases. Per the germline V gene, CDR1 is LGHNA and CDR2 is YSLEER. CDR3 length: 15 residues. Trimming removed 1 base from V and 5 bases from J; junction bases left unmatched: 7.

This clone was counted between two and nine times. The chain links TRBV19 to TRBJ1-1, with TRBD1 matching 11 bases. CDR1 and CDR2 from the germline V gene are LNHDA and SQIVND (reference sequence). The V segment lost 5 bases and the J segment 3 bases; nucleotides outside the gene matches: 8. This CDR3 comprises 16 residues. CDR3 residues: CASSDMDRGLYTEAFF. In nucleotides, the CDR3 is TGTGCCAGTAGTGATATGGACAGGGGGCTTTACACTGAAGCTTTCTTT.

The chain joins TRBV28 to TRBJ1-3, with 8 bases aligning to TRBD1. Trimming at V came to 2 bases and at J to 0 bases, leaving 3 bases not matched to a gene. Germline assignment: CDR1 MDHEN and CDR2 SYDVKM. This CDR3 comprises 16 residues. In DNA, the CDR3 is TGTGCCAGCAGTTTAACTGGACAGGGCTCTGGAAACACCATATATTTT. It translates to CASSLTGQGSGNTIYF.

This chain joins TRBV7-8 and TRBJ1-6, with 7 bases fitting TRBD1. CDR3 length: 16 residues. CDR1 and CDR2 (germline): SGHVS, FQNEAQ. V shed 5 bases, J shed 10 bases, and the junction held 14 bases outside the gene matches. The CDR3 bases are TGTGCCAGCAGCACCCGGACGACAGGGTTCTCCTCACCCCTCCACTTT. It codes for CASSTRTTGFSSPLHF.

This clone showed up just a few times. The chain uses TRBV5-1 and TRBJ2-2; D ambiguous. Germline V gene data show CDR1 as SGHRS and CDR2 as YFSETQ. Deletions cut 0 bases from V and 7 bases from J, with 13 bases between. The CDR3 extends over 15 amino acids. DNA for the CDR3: TGCGCCAGCAGCTTGGCCAGCTTGGGCTACGGGGAGCTGTTTTTT. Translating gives CASSLASLGYGELFF.

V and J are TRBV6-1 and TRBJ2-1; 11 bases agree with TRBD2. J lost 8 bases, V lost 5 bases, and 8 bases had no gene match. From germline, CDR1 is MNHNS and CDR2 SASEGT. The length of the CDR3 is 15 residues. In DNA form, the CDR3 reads TGTGCCAGCAGTTCTCTAGCGGGGGGCAGGGATGAGCAGTTCTTC. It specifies CASSSLAGGRDEQFF.

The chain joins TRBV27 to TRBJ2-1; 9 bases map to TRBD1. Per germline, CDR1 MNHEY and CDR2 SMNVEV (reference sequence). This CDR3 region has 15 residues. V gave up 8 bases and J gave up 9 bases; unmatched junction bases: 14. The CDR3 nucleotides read TGTGCCAGCCCCTCCCGCGGACAGGGGTGGGGTGAGCAGTTCTTC. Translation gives CASPSRGQGWGEQFF.

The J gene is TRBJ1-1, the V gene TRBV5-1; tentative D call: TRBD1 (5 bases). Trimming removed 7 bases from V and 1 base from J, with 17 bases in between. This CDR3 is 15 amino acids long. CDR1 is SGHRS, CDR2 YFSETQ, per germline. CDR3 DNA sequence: TGCGCCAGCGCTATAGGGGCGGAAAGGAACACTGAAGCTTTCTTT. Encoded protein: CASAIGAERNTEAFF.